This entry is about one T cell receptor (beta chain). Its antigen is unknown. Looked up from germline, CDR1 is MNHEY and CDR2 is SMNVEV (reference sequence). Unmatched junction bases numbered 7, after V lost 3 bases and J lost 7 bases. The length of the CDR3 is 15 residues. This specimen comes from a study of cytomegalovirus exposure and HLA in healthy donors. Broader study findings: Reportedly, fewer N-insertions than the 666-donor mean appeared in an Asian-associated ancestry cluster in a later analysis. Analysis was carried out at a later point, and it linked a missense DCLRE1C variant to TCR beta V- and J-gene trimming.

PCR was performed using 60 Vbeta and 13 Jbeta primers. Clones were read by immunoSEQ multiplex PCR, and TCRdb kept only the in-frame ones, dropping some. The sample lists about 180,000 clones, about 79% occurring once. Sequenced sample: PBMCs. The TCR originated in a girl aged 2 to 10 in good health and CMV-seropositive. The rearrangement joins TRBV27 to TRBJ2-1; TRBD1 matches 9 bases. CDR3 sequence: CASSFWDRVSNEQFF. CDR3 bases: TGTGCCAGCAGTTTCTGGGACAGGGTCTCTAATGAGCAGTTCTTC.